The sample holds many counts of the clone carrying this T cell receptor (beta chain). Antigen: not known. Total RNA (approximately 500 ng) served as template for TCR beta cDNA synthesis primed by a constant-region primer. Slightly modified ARM-PCR with three nested multiplex PCR rounds yielded TCR beta libraries. The first two PCR rounds used TRBV1-TRBV30 primers with a Cbeta primer, about 9 cycles each. In TCRdb, the multiplex PCR reads were re-called with MiXCR into one record per CDR3 protein. This sample yields 80,000 to 100,000 distinct CDR3 sequences, of which approximately 68% are seen a single time; under 30% belongs to the top ten. The record originates from a study of tumor-infiltrating lymphocytes in primary liver carcinoma. About the research overall: Spanning 4.2 to 10 cm, the tumors were T1-T3 N0M0. The yield of productive TCRbeta reads per sample was roughly 3.65 to 8 million and was similar across tissue types.

Whole-study findings and limits: Reduced overlap was seen in tumor-adjacent and tumor-blood pairs versus tumor region pairs. The study found a significantly higher top-250-clone fraction in tumors than in blood (p = 0.039).

The CDR3 has 14 residues. The V gene end was trimmed by 0 bases and the J gene end by 5 bases; junction bases not matched to a gene: 1. Between roughly 18 and 30 mg of unsorted bulk tissue served as the source from which RNA and DNA were co-extracted. Sequenced material: tumor-adjacent normal liver tissue. This chain uses TRBV12-3 or TRBV12-4 with TRBJ2-3, with 8 bases identical to TRBD2. This receptor was taken from a man between 35 and 55 years old with primary liver carcinoma and hepatitis B virus infection. CDR3 in DNA: TGTGCCAGCAGTTTAGCGCTAGCGGGAGATACGCAGTATTTT. This encodes CASSLALAGDTQYF.